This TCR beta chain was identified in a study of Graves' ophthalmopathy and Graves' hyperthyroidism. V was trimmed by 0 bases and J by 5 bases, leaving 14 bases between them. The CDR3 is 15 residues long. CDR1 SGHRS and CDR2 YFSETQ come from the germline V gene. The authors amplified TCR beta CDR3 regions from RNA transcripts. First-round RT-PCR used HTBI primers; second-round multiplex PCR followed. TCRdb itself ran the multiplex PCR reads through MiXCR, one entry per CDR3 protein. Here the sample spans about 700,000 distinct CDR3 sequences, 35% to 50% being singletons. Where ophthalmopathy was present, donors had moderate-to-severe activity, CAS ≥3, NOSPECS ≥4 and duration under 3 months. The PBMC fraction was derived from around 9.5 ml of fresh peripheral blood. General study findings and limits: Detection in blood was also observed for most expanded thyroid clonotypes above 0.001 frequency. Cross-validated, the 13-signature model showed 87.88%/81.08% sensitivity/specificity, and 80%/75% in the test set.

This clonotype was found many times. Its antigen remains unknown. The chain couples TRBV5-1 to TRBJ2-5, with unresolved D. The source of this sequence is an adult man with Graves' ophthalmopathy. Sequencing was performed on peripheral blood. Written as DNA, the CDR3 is TGCGCCAGCAGCTTGGGTGTTGATGGCCGCGAGACCCAGTACTTC. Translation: CASSLGVDGRETQYF.